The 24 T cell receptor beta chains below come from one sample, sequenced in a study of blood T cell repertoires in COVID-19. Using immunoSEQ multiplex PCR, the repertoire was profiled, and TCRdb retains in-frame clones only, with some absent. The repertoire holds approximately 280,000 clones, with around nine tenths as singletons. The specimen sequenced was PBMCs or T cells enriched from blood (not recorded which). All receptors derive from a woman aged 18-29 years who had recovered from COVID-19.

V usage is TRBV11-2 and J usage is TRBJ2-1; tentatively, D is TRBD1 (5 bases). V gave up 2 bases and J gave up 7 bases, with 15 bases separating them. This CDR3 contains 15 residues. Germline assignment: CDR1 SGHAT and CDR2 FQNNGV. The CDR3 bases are TGTGCCAGCAGCTTACAGGGTAGACAAGTAAATGAGCAGTTCTTC. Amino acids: CASSLQGRQVNEQFF.

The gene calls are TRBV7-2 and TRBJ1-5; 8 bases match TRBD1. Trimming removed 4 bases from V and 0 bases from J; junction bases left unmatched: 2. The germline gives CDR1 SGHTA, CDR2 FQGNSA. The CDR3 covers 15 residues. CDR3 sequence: CASSSTGDSNQPQHF. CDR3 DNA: TGTGCCAGCAGCTCGACAGGGGATAGCAATCAGCCCCAGCATTTT.

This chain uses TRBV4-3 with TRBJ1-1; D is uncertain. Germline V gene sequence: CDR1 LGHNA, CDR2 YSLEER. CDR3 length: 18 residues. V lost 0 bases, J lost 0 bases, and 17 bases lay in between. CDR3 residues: CASSQDLGQRAMNTEAFF. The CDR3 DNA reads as TGCGCCAGCAGCCAAGATCTCGGTCAGAGGGCCATGAACACTGAAGCTTTCTTT.

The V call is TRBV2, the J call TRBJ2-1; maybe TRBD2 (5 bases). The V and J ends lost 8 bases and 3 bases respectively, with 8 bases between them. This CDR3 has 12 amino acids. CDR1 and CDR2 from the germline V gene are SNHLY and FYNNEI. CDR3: CASVGGYNEQFF. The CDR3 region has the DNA TGTGCCAGCGTCGGAGGCTACAATGAGCAGTTCTTC. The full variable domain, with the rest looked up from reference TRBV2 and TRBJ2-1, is EPEVTQTPSHQVTQMGQEVILRCVPISNHLYFYWYRQILGQKVEFLVSFYNNEISEKSEIFDDQFSVERPDGSNFTLKIRSTKLEDSAMYFCASVGGYNEQFFGPGTRLTVL.

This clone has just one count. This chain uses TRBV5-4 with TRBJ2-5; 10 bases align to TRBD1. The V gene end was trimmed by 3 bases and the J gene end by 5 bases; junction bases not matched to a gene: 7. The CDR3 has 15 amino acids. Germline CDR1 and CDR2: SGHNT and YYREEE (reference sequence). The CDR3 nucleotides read TGTGCCAGCAGCTCAGGGACAGGGGTGGGGGAGACCCAGTACTTC. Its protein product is CASSSGTGVGETQYF.

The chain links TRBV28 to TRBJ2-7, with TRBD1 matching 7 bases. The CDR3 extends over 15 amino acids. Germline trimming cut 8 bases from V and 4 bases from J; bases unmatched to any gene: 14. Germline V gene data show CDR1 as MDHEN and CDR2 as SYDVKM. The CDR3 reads CASFTPRQGRYEQYF. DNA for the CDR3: TGTGCCAGCTTTACCCCACGACAGGGTCGGTACGAGCAGTACTTC.

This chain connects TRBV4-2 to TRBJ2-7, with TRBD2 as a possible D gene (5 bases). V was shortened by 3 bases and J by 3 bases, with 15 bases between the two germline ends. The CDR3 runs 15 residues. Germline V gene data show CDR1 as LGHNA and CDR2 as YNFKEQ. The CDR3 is CASSHAAGEIYEQYF. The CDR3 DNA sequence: TGTGCCAGCAGCCATGCCGCGGGTGAAATCTACGAGCAGTACTTC.

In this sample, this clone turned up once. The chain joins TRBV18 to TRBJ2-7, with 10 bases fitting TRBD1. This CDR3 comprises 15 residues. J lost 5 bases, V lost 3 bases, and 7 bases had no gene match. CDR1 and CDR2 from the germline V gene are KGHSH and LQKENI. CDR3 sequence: CASSPRQGAGNEQYF. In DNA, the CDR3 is TGTGCCAGCTCACCGCGACAGGGGGCGGGTAACGAGCAGTACTTC.

The chain's CDR3 is CASSSYQGNYGYTF. In nucleotides, the CDR3 is TGTGCCAGCAGCTCTTACCAGGGGAACTATGGCTACACCTTC. The gene calls are TRBV7-2 and TRBJ1-2; D is possibly TRBD1 (6 bases). The germline gives CDR1 SGHTA, CDR2 FQGNSA. The V and J ends lost 4 bases and 2 bases respectively, with 11 bases between them. There are 14 residues in the CDR3.

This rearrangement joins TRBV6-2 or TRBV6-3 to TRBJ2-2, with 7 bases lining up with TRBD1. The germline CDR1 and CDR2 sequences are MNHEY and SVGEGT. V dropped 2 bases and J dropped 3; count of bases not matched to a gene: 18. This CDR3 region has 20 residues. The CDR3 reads CASSYHTLQQTGWDTGELFF. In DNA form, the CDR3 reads TGTGCCAGCAGTTACCACACCCTCCAACAGACAGGGTGGGACACCGGGGAGCTGTTTTTT.

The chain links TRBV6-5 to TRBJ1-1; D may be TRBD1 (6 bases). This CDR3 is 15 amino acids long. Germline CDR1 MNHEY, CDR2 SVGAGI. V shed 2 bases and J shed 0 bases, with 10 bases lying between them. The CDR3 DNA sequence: TGTGCCAGCAGTTACGGACAGTTCATGAACACTGAAGCTTTCTTT. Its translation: CASSYGQFMNTEAFF.

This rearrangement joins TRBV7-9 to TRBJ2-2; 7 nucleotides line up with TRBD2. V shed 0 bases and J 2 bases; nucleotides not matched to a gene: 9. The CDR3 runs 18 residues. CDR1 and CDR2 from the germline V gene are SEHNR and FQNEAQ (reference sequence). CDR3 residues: CASSLAMTSRFNTGELFF. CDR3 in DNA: TGTGCCAGCAGCTTAGCGATGACTAGCAGATTTAACACCGGGGAGCTGTTTTTT.

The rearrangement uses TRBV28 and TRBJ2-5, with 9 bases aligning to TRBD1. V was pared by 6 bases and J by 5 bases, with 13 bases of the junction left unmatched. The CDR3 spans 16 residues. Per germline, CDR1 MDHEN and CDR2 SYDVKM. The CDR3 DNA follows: TGTGCCAGCAGGCTGGGGGGACAGGGAATGAGGGAGACCCAGTACTTC. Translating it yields CASRLGGQGMRETQYF.

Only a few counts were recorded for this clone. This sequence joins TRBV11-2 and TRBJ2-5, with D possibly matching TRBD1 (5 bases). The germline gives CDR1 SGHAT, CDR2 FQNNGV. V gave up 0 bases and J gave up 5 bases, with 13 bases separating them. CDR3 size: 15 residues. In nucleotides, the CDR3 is TGTGCCAGCAGCTTAGAAGGCCCAGGGTGGGAGACCCAGTACTTC. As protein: CASSLEGPGWETQYF.

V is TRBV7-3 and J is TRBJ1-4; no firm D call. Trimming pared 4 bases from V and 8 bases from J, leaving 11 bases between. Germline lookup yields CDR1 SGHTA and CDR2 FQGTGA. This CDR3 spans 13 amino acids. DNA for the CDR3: TGTGCCAGCAGCTACGGGGAAGGGGAAAAACTGTTTTTT. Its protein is CASSYGEGEKLFF.

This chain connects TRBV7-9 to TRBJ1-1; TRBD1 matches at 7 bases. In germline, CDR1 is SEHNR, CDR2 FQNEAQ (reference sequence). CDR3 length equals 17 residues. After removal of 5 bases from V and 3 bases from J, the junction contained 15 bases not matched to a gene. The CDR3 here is CASSPTVQGWEDTEAFF. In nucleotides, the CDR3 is TGTGCCAGCAGCCCAACCGTACAGGGGTGGGAGGACACTGAAGCTTTCTTT.

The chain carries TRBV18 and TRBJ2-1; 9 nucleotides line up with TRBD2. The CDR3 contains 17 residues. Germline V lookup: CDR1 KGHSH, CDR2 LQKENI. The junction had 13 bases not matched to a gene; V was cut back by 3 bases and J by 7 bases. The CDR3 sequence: CASSPGPPTSGNNEQFF. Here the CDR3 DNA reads TGTGCCAGCTCACCGGGCCCTCCGACTAGCGGAAATAATGAGCAGTTCTTC.

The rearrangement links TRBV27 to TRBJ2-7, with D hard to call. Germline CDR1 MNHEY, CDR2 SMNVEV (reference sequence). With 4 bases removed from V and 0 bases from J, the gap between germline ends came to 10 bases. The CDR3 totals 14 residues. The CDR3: CASSSYFGSYEQYF. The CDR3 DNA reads TGTGCCAGCAGTTCATACTTCGGCTCCTACGAGCAGTACTTC.

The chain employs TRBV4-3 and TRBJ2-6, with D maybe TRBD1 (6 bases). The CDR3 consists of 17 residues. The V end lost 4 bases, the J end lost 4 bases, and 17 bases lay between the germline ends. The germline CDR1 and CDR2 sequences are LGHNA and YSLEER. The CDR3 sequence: CASSPGQSSSGANVLTF. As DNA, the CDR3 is TGCGCCAGCAGCCCTGGACAGAGTTCTTCCGGGGCCAACGTCCTGACTTTC.

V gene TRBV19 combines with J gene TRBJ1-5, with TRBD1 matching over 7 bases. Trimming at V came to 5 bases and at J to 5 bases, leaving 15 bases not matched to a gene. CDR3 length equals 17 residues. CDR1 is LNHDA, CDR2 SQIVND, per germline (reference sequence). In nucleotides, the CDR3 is TGTGCCAGTAGTCCCTACGGACAGGTAAATATCGATCAGCCCCAGCATTTT. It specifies CASSPYGQVNIDQPQHF.

The CDR3 is CASGISSGRADEQFF. CDR3 sequence (DNA): TGTGCCAGCGGCATTTCTAGCGGGAGGGCCGATGAGCAGTTCTTC. This rearrangement joins TRBV28 to TRBJ2-1; TRBD2 aligns across 12 bases. CDR1 MDHEN and CDR2 SYDVKM come from the germline V gene. This CDR3 contains 15 residues. Unmatched junction bases numbered 10, after V lost 8 bases and J lost 8 bases.

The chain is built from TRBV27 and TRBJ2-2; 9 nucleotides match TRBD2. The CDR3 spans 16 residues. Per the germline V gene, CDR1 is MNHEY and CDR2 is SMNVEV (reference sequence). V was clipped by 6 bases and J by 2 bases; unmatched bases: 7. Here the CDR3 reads CASSSPAGGNTGELFF. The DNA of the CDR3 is TGTGCCAGCAGCTCCCCAGCGGGGGGAAACACCGGGGAGCTGTTTTTT.

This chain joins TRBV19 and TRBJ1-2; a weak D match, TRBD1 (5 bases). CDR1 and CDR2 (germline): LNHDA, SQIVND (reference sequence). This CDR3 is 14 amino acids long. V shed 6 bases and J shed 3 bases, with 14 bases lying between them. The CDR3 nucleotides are TGTGCCAGTAGCCGACTGCAGGGTGACTATGGCTACACCTTC. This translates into CASSRLQGDYGYTF.

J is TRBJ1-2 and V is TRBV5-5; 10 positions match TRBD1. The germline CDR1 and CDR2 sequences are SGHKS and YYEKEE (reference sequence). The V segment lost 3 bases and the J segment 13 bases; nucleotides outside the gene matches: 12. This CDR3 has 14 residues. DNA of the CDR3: TGTGCCAGCAGCTATTCCCCGGGACAGGGGTCGTTCACCTTC. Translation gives CASSYSPGQGSFTF.